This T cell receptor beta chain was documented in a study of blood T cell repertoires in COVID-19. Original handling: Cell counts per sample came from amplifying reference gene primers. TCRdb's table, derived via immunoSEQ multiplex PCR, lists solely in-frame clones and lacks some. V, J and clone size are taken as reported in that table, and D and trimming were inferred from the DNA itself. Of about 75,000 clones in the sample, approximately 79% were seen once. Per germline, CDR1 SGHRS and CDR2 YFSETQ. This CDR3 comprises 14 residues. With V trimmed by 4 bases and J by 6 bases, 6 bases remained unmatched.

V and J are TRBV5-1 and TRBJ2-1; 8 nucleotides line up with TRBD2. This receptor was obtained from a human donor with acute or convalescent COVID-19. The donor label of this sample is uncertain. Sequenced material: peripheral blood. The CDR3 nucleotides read TGCGCCAGCAGCGGGAGCGGGGGTGTCAATGAGCAGTTCTTC. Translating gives CASSGSGGVNEQFF.